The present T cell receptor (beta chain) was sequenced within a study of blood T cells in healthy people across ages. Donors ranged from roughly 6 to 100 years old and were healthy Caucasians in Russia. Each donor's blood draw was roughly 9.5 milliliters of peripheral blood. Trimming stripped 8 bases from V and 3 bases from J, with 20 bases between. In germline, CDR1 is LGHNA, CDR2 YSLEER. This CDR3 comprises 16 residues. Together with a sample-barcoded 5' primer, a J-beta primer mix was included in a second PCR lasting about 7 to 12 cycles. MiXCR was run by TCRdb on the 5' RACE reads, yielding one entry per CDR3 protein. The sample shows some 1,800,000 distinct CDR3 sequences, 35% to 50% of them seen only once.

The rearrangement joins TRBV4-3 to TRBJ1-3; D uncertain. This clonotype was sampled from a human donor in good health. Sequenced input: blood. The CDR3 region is CASARSALVDGNTIYF. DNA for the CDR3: TGCGCCAGCGCAAGATCGGCCCTCGTTGATGGAAACACCATATATTTT.